The clone carrying this TCR beta chain was counted a few times. Antigen: not known. J gave up 4 bases and V 5 bases, and 9 bases lay outside the gene matches. Germline CDR1 SGHTA, CDR2 FQGTGA. The CDR3 is 16 residues long. The Oncomine TCR Beta short-read assay generated sequence data from the DNA of cultured CD4+ T cells. Cultured CD4+ T cells yielded the extracted genomic DNA. Via MiXCR, TCRdb re-called the PCR reads, giving one row per CDR3 protein. The data contain roughly 20,000 distinct CDR3 sequences, around two fifths of them seen just once; the ten biggest clones take up 2.5% to 3%. The record originates from a study of vaccination and CD4 T cells after COVID-19. Study-level background: Investigators drew the post-COVID samples a median roughly 96 days after diagnosis, with a range of 35 to 161. Each control was exposed to a CEFX pool, an HIV-1 Nef pool, or no peptide at all.

Regarding treatment: roughly 11-day PBMC culture with coronavirus spike peptide pools or control peptides (ViraFEST assay). Expansion of antigen-specific T cells with peptide pools by ViraFEST preceded sequencing of TCRs. The chain carries TRBV7-3 and TRBJ2-2, with 8 bases lining up with TRBD2. The source is a human donor who had recovered from COVID-19. Sequencing was performed on CD4+ T cells from blood, cultured in vitro, taken after SARS-CoV-2 vaccination. The CDR3 DNA is TGTGCCAGCAGCCCTCATAGCGGGACCGCCACCGGGGAGCTGTTTTTT. Its translation is CASSPHSGTATGELFF.